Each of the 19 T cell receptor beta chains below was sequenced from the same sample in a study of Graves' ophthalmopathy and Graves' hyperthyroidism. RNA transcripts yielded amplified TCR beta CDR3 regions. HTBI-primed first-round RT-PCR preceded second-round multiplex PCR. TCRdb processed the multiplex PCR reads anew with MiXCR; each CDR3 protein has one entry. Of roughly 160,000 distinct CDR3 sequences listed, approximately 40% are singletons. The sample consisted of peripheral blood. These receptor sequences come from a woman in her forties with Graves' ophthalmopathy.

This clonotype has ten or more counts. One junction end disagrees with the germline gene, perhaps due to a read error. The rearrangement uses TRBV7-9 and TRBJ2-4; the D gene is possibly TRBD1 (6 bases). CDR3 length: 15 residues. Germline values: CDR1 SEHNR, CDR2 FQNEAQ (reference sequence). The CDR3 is CASSLLDLTGTPPHF. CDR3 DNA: TGTGCCAGCAGCTTATTAGACCTTACCGGGACACCCCCCCACTTC.

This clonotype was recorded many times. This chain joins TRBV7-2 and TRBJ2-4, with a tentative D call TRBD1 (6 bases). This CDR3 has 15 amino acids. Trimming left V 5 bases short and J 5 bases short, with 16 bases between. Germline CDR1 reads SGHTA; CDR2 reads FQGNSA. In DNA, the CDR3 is TGTGCCAGCAGCCGCGCGACAGGACCCCAAAACATTCAGTACTTC. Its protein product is CASSRATGPQNIQYF. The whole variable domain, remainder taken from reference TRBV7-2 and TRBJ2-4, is GAGVSQSPSNKVTEKGKDVELRCDPISGHTALYWYRQSLGQGLEFLIYFQGNSAPDKSGLPSDRFSAERTGGSVSTLTIQRTQQEDSAVYLCASSRATGPQNIQYFGAGTRLSVL.

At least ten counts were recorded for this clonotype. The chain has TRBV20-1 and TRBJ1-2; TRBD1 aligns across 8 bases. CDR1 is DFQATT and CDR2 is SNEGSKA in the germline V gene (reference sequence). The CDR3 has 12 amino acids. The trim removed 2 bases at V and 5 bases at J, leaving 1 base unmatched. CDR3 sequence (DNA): TGCAGTGCTAGACAGGGGGCGTATGGCTACACCTTC. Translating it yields CSARQGAYGYTF.

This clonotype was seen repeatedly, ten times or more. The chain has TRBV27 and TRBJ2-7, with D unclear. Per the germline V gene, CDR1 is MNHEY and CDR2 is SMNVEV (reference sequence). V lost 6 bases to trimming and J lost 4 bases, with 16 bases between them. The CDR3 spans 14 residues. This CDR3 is CASREPGQDYEQYF. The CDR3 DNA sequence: TGTGCCAGCAGGGAACCGGGCCAAGATTACGAGCAGTACTTC.

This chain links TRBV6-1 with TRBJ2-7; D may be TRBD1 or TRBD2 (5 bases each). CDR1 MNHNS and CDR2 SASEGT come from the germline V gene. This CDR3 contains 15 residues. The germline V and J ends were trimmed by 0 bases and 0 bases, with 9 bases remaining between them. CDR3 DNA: TGTGCCAGCAGTGAAGCAGGGACGGTCTCCTACGAGCAGTACTTC. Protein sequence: CASSEAGTVSYEQYF.

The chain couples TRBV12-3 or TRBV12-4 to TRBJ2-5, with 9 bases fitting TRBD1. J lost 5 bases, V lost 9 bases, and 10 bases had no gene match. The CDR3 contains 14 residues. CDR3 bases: TGTGCCAGTCTGCGGACAGGGGAGTTTGAGACCCAGTACTTC. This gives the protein CASLRTGEFETQYF.

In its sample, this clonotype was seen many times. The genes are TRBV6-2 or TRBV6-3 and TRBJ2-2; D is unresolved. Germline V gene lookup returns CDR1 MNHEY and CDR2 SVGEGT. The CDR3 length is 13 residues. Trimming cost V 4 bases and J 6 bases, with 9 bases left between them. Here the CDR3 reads CASSSIVPGELFF. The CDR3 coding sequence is TGTGCCAGCAGTTCAATCGTCCCCGGGGAGCTGTTTTTT.

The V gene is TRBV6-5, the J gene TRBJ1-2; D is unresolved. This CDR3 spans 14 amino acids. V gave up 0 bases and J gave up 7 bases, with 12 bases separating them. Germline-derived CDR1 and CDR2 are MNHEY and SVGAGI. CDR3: CASSYSTWLSGYTF. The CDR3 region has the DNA TGTGCCAGCAGTTACTCTACTTGGCTTTCTGGCTACACCTTC.

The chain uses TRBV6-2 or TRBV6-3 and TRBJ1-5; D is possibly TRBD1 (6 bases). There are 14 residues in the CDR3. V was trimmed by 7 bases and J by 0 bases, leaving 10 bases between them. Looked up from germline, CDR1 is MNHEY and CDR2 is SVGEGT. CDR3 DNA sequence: TGTGCCAGCACCGACAGGTTTAGCAATCAGCCCCAGCATTTT. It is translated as CASTDRFSNQPQHF.

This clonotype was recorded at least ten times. The CDR3 coding sequence is TGTGCCAGCTCACCTCTCGGACAGGCCCTCCCTTTCGAGCAGTACTTC. This translates into CASSPLGQALPFEQYF. This chain uses TRBV18 with TRBJ2-7; the match to TRBD1 covers 7 bases. Germline CDR1 KGHSH, CDR2 LQKENI. With V trimmed by 3 bases and J by 6 bases, 14 bases remained unmatched. CDR3 length: 16 residues. The full variable domain, its missing parts supplied by reference TRBV18 and TRBJ2-7, is NAGVMQNPRHLVRRRGQEARLRCSPMKGHSHVYWYRQLPEEGLKFMVYLQKENIIDESGMPKERFSAEFPKEGPSILRIQQVVRGDSAAYFCASSPLGQALPFEQYFGPGTRLTVT.

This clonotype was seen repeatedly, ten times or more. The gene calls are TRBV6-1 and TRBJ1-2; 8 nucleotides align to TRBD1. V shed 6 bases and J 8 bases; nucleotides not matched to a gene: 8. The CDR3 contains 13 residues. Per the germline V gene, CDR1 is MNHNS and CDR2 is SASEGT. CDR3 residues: CASRDRTGNGYTF. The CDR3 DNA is TGTGCCAGCAGGGATCGGACAGGGAACGGCTACACCTTC.

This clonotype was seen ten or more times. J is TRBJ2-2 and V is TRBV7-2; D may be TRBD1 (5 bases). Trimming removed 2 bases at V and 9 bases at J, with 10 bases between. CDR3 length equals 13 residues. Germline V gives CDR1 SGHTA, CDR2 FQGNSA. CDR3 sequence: CASSLQPGRELFF. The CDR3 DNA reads TGTGCCAGCAGCTTACAGCCAGGGAGGGAGCTGTTTTTT.

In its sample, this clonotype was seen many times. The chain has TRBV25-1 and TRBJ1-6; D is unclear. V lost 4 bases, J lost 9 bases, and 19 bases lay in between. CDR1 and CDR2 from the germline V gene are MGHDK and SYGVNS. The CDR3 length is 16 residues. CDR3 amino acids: CASSVDLDPVGSPLHF. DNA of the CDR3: TGTGCCAGCAGTGTAGACTTGGACCCAGTTGGTTCACCCCTCCACTTT.

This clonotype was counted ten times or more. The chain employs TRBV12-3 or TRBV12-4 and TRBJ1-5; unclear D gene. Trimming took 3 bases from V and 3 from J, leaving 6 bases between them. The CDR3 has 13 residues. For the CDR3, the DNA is TGTGCCAGCAGTTTGGGCACCAATCAGCCCCAGCATTTT. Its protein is CASSLGTNQPQHF.

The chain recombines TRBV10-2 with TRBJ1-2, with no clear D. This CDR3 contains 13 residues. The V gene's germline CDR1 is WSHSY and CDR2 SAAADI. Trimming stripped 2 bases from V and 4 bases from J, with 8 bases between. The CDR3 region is CASSEVVRYGYTF. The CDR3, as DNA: TGCGCCAGCAGTGAGGTCGTCCGCTATGGCTACACCTTC.

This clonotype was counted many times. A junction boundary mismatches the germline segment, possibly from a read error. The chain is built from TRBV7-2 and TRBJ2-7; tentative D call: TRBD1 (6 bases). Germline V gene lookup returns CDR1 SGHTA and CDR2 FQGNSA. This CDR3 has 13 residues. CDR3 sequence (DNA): TGTGCCAGCAGCCCTCAGGGGTTAGGGGAGCAGCACTTC. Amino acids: CASSPQGLGEQHF.

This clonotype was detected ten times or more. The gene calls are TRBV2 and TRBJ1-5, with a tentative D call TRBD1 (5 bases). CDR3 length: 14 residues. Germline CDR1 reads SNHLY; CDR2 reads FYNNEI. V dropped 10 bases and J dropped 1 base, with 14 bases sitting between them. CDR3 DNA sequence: TGTGCCACCCGGGAGGGGTTGAGCAATCAGCCCCAGCATTTT. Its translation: CATREGLSNQPQHF.

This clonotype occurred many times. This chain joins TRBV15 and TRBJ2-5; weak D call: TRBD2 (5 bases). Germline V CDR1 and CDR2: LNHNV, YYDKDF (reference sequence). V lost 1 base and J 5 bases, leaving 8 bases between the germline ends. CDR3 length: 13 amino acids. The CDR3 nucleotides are TGTGCCACCAGCAGAGTGCGGGTTGAGACCCAGTACTTC. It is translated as CATSRVRVETQYF.

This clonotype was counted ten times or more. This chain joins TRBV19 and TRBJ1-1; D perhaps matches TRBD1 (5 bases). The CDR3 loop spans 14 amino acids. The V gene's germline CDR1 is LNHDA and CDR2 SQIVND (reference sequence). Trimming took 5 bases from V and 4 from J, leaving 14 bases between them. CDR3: CASSSSNGGTEAFF. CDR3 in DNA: TGTGCCAGTAGTTCCTCCAACGGGGGCACTGAAGCTTTCTTT.